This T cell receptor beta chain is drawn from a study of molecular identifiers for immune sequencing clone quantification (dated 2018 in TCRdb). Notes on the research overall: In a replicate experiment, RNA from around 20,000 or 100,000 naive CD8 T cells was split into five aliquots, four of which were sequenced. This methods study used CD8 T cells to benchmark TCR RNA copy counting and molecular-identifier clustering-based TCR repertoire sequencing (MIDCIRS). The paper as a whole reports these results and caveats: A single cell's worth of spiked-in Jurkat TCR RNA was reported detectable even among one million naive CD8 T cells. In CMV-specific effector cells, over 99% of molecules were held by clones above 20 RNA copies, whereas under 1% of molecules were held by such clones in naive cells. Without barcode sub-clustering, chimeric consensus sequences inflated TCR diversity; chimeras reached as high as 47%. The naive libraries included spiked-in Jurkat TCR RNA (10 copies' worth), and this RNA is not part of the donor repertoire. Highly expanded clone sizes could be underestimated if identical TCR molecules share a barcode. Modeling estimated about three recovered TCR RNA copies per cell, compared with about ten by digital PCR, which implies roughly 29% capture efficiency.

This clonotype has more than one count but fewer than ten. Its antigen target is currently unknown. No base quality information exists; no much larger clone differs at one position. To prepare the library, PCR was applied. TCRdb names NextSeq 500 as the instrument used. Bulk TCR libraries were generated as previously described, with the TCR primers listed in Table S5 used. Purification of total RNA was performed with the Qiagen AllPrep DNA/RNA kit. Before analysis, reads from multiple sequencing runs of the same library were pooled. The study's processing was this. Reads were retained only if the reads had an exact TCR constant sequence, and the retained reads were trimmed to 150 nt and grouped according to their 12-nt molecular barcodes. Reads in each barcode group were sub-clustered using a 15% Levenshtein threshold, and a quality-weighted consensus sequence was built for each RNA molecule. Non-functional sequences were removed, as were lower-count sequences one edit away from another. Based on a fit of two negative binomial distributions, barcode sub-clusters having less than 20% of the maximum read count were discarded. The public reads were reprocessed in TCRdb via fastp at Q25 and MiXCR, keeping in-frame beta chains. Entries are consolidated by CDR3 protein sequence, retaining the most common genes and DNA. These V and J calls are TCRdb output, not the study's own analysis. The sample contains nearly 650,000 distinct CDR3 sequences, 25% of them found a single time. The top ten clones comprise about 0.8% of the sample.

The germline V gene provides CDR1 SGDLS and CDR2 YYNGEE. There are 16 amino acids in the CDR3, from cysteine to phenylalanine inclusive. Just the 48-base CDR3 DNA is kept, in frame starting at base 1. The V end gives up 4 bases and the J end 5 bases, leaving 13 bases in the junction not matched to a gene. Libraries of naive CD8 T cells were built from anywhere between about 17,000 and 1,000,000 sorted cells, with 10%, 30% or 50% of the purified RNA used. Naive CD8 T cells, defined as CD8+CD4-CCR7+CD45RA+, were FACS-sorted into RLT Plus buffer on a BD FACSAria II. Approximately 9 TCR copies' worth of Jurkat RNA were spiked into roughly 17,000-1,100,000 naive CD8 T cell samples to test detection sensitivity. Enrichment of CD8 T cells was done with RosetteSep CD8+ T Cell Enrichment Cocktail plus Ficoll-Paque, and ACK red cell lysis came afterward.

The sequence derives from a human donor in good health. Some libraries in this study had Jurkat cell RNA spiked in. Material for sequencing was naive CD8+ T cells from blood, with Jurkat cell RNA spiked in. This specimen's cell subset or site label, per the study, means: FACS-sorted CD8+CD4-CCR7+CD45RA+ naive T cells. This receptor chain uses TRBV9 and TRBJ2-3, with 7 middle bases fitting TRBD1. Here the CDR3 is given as CASSPRTGLREDTQYF. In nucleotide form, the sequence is TGTGCCAGCAGCCCACGGACAGGCCTAAGGGAAGATACGCAGTATTTT.